These 4 T cell receptor beta chains came from one sample sequenced in a study of beta chain features in type 1 diabetes listed by TCRdb under 2018. Study-wide findings and limitations: In all four CD4+ subsets, TCRB CDR3 length was moderately but significantly shorter in type 1 diabetes patients.

No antigens are known for them. The library was prepared using the immunoSEQ multiplex PCR assay. The entire isolated RNA was reverse transcribed using the High Capacity cDNA Reverse Transcription Kit, and thus expressed TCRB transcripts were sequenced. Drawn from immuneACCESS, this table holds only the in-frame rearrangements with V and J called that TCRdb kept. Clones are partly lost; checked studies trace under half to an unresolved V gene and leave the rest unexplained. In this sample the table shows about 41,000 clones, 65% to 70% of which occur a single time. The top ten clones comprise more than 1.5% of the sample. The sequenced sample consisted of Tregs from blood. This specimen's cell subset or site label, interpreted: regulatory CD4+ T cells. These receptors originate from a man aged 25 to 40 with type 1 diabetes. Some clones in this sample may be carry-over from other donors' samples.

The chain employs TRBV6-6 and TRBJ2-2, with D perhaps TRBD2 (6 bases). V was cut by 5 bases and J by 4 bases, with 11 bases left in between. Germline V gene lookup returns CDR1 MNHNY and CDR2 SVGAGI (reference sequence). The CDR3 has 14 amino acids. Here the CDR3 DNA reads TGTGCCAGCAGTCCCTCCGGGGGCACCGGGGAGCTGTTTTTT. As protein: CASSPSGGTGELFF.

The genes are TRBV5-5 and TRBJ2-1, with 7 bases fitting TRBD2. Germline lookup yields CDR1 SGHKS and CDR2 YYEKEE (reference sequence). Germline trimming cut 1 base from V and 5 bases from J; bases unmatched to any gene: 9. The CDR3 runs 16 residues. The CDR3 loop is CASSLSSPGTNNEQFF. CDR3 nucleotides: TGTGCCAGCAGCTTGTCCAGTCCCGGGACTAACAATGAGCAGTTCTTC.

The chain employs TRBV6-6 and TRBJ1-5; 7 bases map to TRBD1. J lost 0 bases, V lost 6 bases, and 8 bases had no gene match. CDR1 is MNHNY, CDR2 SVGAGI, per germline (reference sequence). The CDR3 extends over 16 amino acids. The CDR3 here is CASRGQDLYSNQPQHF. CDR3 DNA: TGTGCCAGCAGAGGACAGGACCTGTATAGCAATCAGCCCCAGCATTTT.

This clone was detected a few times. V gene TRBV29-1 combines with J gene TRBJ2-3; TRBD1 matches at 7 bases. CDR3 length equals 14 residues. Germline V gene lookup returns CDR1 SQVTM and CDR2 ANQGSEA. V trimming: 7 bases; J trimming: 8 bases; junction bases outside the gene matches: 15. This CDR3 is CSALRTGGESTQYF. The DNA of the CDR3 is TGCAGCGCGTTGCGGACAGGCGGAGAGAGTACGCAGTATTTT.